This T cell receptor (beta chain) was sequenced for a study of T cells in women clearing cervical HPV infection (dated by TCRdb to the late 2010s). For the study in its entirety: Cases were 25 women with histologically confirmed HPV16-related CIN3 or worse, including a couple of invasive cancers. A median age of approximately 34 years was observed in cases versus less than 40 in controls, and no significant differences in baseline characteristics were found. The controls were fewer than 30 women whose single incident HPV16 infection cleared within 12 months with no development of precancer or cancer. Cases and controls were matched on year of sample collection and on age within five years. An exploratory proof-of-principle case-control study, nested within the Guanacaste HPV Natural History Study in Costa Rica, was conducted to compare TCR repertoires across cervical HPV16 outcomes. Five blinded duplicates per group were added as quality controls, giving 60 or so samples: 50 participants and some 10 replicates. Blood from cases was drawn at the visit where the lesion was first identified, while blood from controls was drawn once the infection was no longer detected. Because only a few women had HLA typing data, the possibility that HLA type acted as a confounder could not be ruled out. For cases, the median interval between lesion detection and blood sampling was around 150 days, with an interquartile range of about 85 to 210 days. The parent cohort enrolled 10,049 women aged 18 or older in Guanacaste, Costa Rica, in about 1993 to 1994 and followed the women for 6 to 7 years. Results the study describes overall, beyond this receptor: Random forest classifiers that combined richness and V gene abundances separated cases from controls with an estimated AUC of around 0.87. The cross-sectional design could not show whether associations preceded infection or resulted from it; effector/memory subsets and HPV-specific T cells were not isolated. CIN3+ cases had significantly higher TCR repertoire richness than controls across sequencing depths, but evenness did not differ between the groups. Lower TRBV6-7 relative abundance was observed in cases than in controls (around 0.1% versus 0.15%; Bonferroni P = 0.0008). Because the number of T cells per sample was unknown, the richness differences could reflect varying T-cell content rather than repertoire biology.

TCR beta CDR3 regions were amplified by multiplex PCR from an average of about 1,100 ng genomic DNA per sample using the immunoSEQ assay. The assay corrected primer bias using a complete synthetic TCR repertoire to establish an amplification baseline. The amplicons were sequenced on the Illumina platform. The original pipeline was this. Sequences were error-corrected by clustering with frequency ratios and a modified nearest-neighbor algorithm, then analyzed in the immunoSEQ Analyzer with IMGT gene definitions. At each rarefaction depth, TCR richness and evenness were averaged across 20 rarefaction repeats, and samples with fewer sequences than that depth were excluded. V, D and J gene relative abundances were compared between groups with Wilcoxon rank sum tests, applying FDR correction. Blinded duplicates gave an intraclass correlation of roughly 96% for TCR richness and an average of around 76% across 66 gene segments. TCRdb holds this immuneACCESS table with in-frame rearrangements only. Some clones are missing; in checked studies, unresolved V genes explain under half, and the rest has no known cause. V and J calls and clone size come straight from that table; D and trimming were deduced from the DNA. The sample table includes roughly 40,000 clones. In total, the top ten clones hold around 1.3% of the sample.

Every participant had a single incident cervical HPV16 infection, and women with prevalent HPV16 infections were excluded. Cervical HPV DNA was detected by MY09/MY11 PCR, and genotyping was performed by dot-blot hybridization. Roughly 15 mL of heparinized blood were centrifuged, and the buffy coat was aliquoted, frozen at -30°C, then stored at -80°C. QIAGEN kits were used to extract genomic DNA from buffy coat specimens. For this clone: Its antigen has not been determined. The read falls 3 residues short of the CDR3 end, and the missing part is taken from the germline J gene.

In the germline V gene, CDR1 corresponds to WSHSY and CDR2 to SAAADI. Between the V and J ends, shortened by 6 bases and 4 bases respectively, the junction contains 12 bases. Reading from cysteine to phenylalanine, the CDR3 counts 13 amino acids. Sequencing covers 30 bases of the CDR3, shown here with the frame starting at base 1. The rearrangement joined TRBV10-2 to TRBJ2-5; perhaps TRBD2 is the D gene, with 6 bases matching. The sequenced sample was blood buffy coat. This sequence was found in a woman aged 18 to 75 with a cervical HPV16 infection that either progressed to CIN3+ or cleared (not recorded which). CDR3 DNA, as far as it was read: TGCGCCAGCAGGACCCGGGGGTTAGAGACC. This codes for CASRTRGLET. The whole CDR3 protein reads CASRTRGLETQYF.